The rows below give T cell receptor beta chains drawn from one sample of a study of Ad26.COV2.S vaccination and SARS-CoV-2 variants. Sequencing used immunoSEQ multiplex PCR; TCRdb keeps in-frame clones, though not all of them. The sample has roughly 320,000 clones, 85% seen once. This material consisted of peripheral blood, taken in a trial of Ad26.COV2.S vaccine versus placebo. The receptors here all came from a person aged 18-65 years who received the Ad26.COV2.S COVID-19 vaccine or a placebo. CDR3s include the opening cysteine and the closing phenylalanine or tryptophan. D genes are given only for firm matches. Some rows have no size entry. The others give once, few or many, or a class for an expanded clone.

clone size	J gene	V gene	D gene	CDR3 DNA	CDR3 protein
-	TRBJ2-6	TRBV2	-	TGTGCCAGCGCGATCTTTAGCTCTGGGGCCAACGTCCTGACTTTC	CASAIFSSGANVLTF
-	TRBJ1-5	TRBV4-1	-	TGCGCCAGCAGCCAAGGTGGGACAAAGGAGGAGCCCCAGCATTTT	CASSQGGTKEEPQHF
-	TRBJ2-3	TRBV27	-	TGTGCCAGCAGTTTATGGGGGGTAGTCGGGTCGGATACGCAGTATTTT	CASSLWGVVGSDTQYF
-	TRBJ2-4	TRBV5-1	-	TGCGCCAGCAGCTTGGGTGCATTGGTTCTAGCCAAAAACATTCAGTACTTC	CASSLGALVLAKNIQYF
many	TRBJ2-1	TRBV6-4	-	TGTGCCAGCAGTGACTCCTCTCTCAGCTCCTACAATGAGCAGTTCTTC	CASSDSSLSSYNEQFF
-	TRBJ2-1	TRBV5-4	TRBD2	TGTGCCAGCAGCCGGGGACTAGCGGGGGGGACTTACAATGAGCAGTTCTTC	CASSRGLAGGTYNEQFF
-	TRBJ2-7	TRBV27	-	TGTGCCAGCAGAGAGACACAGAGCGTAGTCTACGAGCAGTACTTC	CASRETQSVVYEQYF
-	TRBJ2-3	TRBV11-2	-	TGTGCCAGCAGCTTAGACCCGGGCGCAGATACGCAGTATTTT	CASSLDPGADTQYF
-	TRBJ1-4	TRBV9	-	TGTGCCAGCAGCAGATCCGGTGGCAGCTTTGAAAAACTGTTTTTT	CASSRSGGSFEKLFF
-	TRBJ1-4	TRBV2	-	TGTGCCAGCGGACAGAGCTGGAGTGAAAAACTGTTTTTT	CASGQSWSEKLFF
-	TRBJ2-1	TRBV11-3	TRBD2	TGTGCCAGCAGCATGGGACTAGCGGGGGTAAATGAGCAGTTCTTC	CASSMGLAGVNEQFF
-	TRBJ1-2	TRBV9	-	TGTGCCAGCAGCGTTTCCGCGCGGGGGCTGTATGGCTACACCTTC	CASSVSARGLYGYTF
few	TRBJ2-2	TRBV11-2	-	TGTGCCAGCAGCTTAGATCTAACCGGGGAGCTGTTTTTT	CASSLDLTGELFF
-	TRBJ1-1	TRBV28	-	TGTGCCAGCAGGATTACCACCGTGAACACTGAAGCTTTCTTT	CASRITTVNTEAFF
-	TRBJ1-6	TRBV5-1	TRBD1	TGCGCCAGCAGGGGACAGGGGGATTCACCCCTCCACTTT	CASRGQGDSPLHF
-	TRBJ1-2	TRBV28	-	TGTGCCAGCAGTCAGGAGGCCCCCGGAGGTAACTATGGCTACACCTTC	CASSQEAPGGNYGYTF
-	TRBJ1-3	TRBV24-1	TRBD1	TGTGCCACCAGTGATTCGGGGACAGGTTTATCTGGAAACACCATATATTTT	CATSDSGTGLSGNTIYF
once	TRBJ2-3	TRBV9	TRBD2	TGTGCCAGCAGCGTAGGGACTAGCGGGGGGATAACGCAGTATTTT	CASSVGTSGGITQYF
-	TRBJ1-1	TRBV9	-	TGTGCCAGCAGCGTAGCGGGTGAAGCTTTCTTT	CASSVAGEAFF
-	TRBJ2-3	TRBV6-1	-	TGTGCCAGCAGTGAAGCCTTGGCAGGGATCCTAATGGCGCAGTATTTT	CASSEALAGILMAQYF
-	TRBJ1-5	TRBV10-1	-	TGCGCCAGCAGTGAGTCGGAGGGATCAAGGGGTAGCAATCAGCCCCAGCATTTT	CASSESEGSRGSNQPQHF
-	TRBJ2-1	TRBV9	-	TGTGCCAGCAGCGCCCGGATGGGGGAATCATACAATGAGCAGTTCTTC	CASSARMGESYNEQFF
-	TRBJ2-7	TRBV11-3	-	TGTGCCAGCAGTTTATCATTACCCTACGAGCAGTACTTC	CASSLSLPYEQYF
-	TRBJ2-3	TRBV7-2	-	TGTGCCAGCAGCCCCTACACAGATACGCAGTATTTT	CASSPYTDTQYF
-	TRBJ2-2	TRBV5-3	-	TGTGCCAGAATCAAAAGTCGGCCTCTCCGAGACGCCGGGGAGCTGTTTTTT	CARIKSRPLRDAGELFF
-	TRBJ1-5	TRBV6-5	-	TGTGCCAGCAGTACAGGGTCGGAGCCCCAGCATTTT	CASSTGSEPQHF
-	TRBJ1-2	TRBV9	-	TGTGCCAGCAGCGGAGATGGCTACACCTTC	CASSGDGYTF
-	TRBJ2-7	TRBV6-6	-	TGTGCCAGCGGTGGGGCCTCCTACGAGCAGTACTTC	CASGGASYEQYF
once	TRBJ1-1	TRBV28	-	TGTGCCAGCACCCAGGGTTACACTGAAGCTTTCTTT	CASTQGYTEAFF
many	TRBJ1-6	TRBV9	-	TGTGCCAGCAGCGAGGCAGTTAACCATAATTCACCCCTCCACTTT	CASSEAVNHNSPLHF
-	TRBJ1-3	TRBV5-1	-	TGCGCCAGCAGCGAACAGCCAACCTCTGGAAACACCATATATTTT	CASSEQPTSGNTIYF
-	TRBJ1-6	TRBV6-1	TRBD1	TGTGCCAGCAGTGAATCCAGCGACAGGGGTGGTAATTCACCCCTCCACTTT	CASSESSDRGGNSPLHF